This TCR beta chain emerged from a study of cytomegalovirus exposure and HLA in healthy donors. Across the whole study: Of all 400 or so donors who were genotyped, 70% to 85% belonged to the Caucasian-associated ancestry cluster.

The PCR used 60 Vbeta and 13 Jbeta primers. Profiled with immunoSEQ multiplex PCR; TCRdb holds only in-frame clones, not every one. The sample has some 180,000 clones; about 80% are singletons. This CDR3 has 17 amino acids. CDR1 and CDR2 (germline): SGHTA, FQGNSA. V lost 2 bases and J lost 6; bases outside the gene matches: 11. The TCR sequence derives from a man between 18 and 35 years old in good health and CMV-seronegative. The rearrangement joins TRBV7-2 to TRBJ2-1; the match to TRBD2 covers 9 bases. The specimen sequenced was PBMCs. For the CDR3, the DNA is TGTGCCAGCAGCTTAAGGCGGGAGGGCCTTAGGGTCAATGAGCAGTTCTTC. Amino acids: CASSLRREGLRVNEQFF.